A selection of T cell receptor beta chains follows, all from one sample in a study of preoperative IRX-2 immunotherapy in early breast cancer. Libraries were prepared by immunoSEQ multiplex PCR; TCRdb keeps only in-frame clonotypes and omits some of them. The sample holds 35,000 to 45,000 clones, roughly 82% seen once. Material: lymph node tissue, obtained after IRX-2 immunotherapy. These receptor sequences come from a human donor with breast cancer. Both conserved end residues are part of each CDR3. A D gene is named only where the DNA matches it firmly. Where a row states a size, it is once, few, many or the class of an expanded clone; other rows omit it.

cdr3_aa: CASRYPGQGHQPQHF
cdr3_nt: TGTGCCAGCAGATACCCGGGGCAGGGGCATCAGCCCCAGCATTTT
v_call: TRBV28
j_call: TRBJ1-5
d_call: -
clone_size: -

cdr3_aa: CANSEWGGSNLGYTF
cdr3_nt: TGTGCCAACAGTGAATGGGGAGGATCGAATTTGGGCTACACCTTC
v_call: TRBV25-1
j_call: TRBJ1-2
d_call: -
clone_size: -

cdr3_aa: CASSYGTGHWGYTF
cdr3_nt: TGTGCCAGCAGTTATGGGACGGGCCACTGGGGCTACACCTTC
v_call: TRBV6-8
j_call: TRBJ1-2
d_call: -
clone_size: -

cdr3_aa: CAIRPGLTGDGYTF
cdr3_nt: TGTGCCATCAGACCGGGACTGACCGGGGACGGCTACACCTTC
v_call: TRBV6-8
j_call: TRBJ1-2
d_call: -
clone_size: -

cdr3_aa: CASSQGLTSYEQYF
cdr3_nt: TGCGCCAGCAGCCAAGGACTGACATCTTACGAGCAGTACTTC
v_call: TRBV23-1
j_call: TRBJ2-7
d_call: -
clone_size: -

cdr3_aa: CASSLERGWTEAFF
cdr3_nt: TGTGCCAGCAGCTTAGAACGGGGATGGACTGAAGCTTTCTTT
v_call: TRBV11-3
j_call: TRBJ1-1
d_call: -
clone_size: -

cdr3_aa: CASSLVGVTNQPQHF
cdr3_nt: TGTGCCAGCAGTTTAGTAGGGGTCACCAATCAGCCCCAGCATTTT
v_call: TRBV28
j_call: TRBJ1-5
d_call: -
clone_size: -

cdr3_aa: CAISGQGGLDTEAFF
cdr3_nt: TGTGCCATCAGCGGACAGGGGGGTTTGGACACTGAAGCTTTCTTT
v_call: TRBV6-8
j_call: TRBJ1-1
d_call: TRBD1
clone_size: few

cdr3_aa: CASRTTRGGEGSYEQYF
cdr3_nt: TGTGCCAGCAGGACGACAAGGGGGGGAGAGGGCTCCTACGAGCAGTACTTC
v_call: TRBV11-3
j_call: TRBJ2-7
d_call: -
clone_size: few

cdr3_aa: CASSLWSQPQHF
cdr3_nt: TGTGCCAGCAGTTTGTGGTCTCAGCCCCAGCATTTT
v_call: TRBV28
j_call: TRBJ1-5
d_call: -
clone_size: -

cdr3_aa: CASSLSHQGGEKLFF
cdr3_nt: TGTGCCAGCAGCTTAAGTCATCAGGGTGGGGAAAAACTGTTTTTT
v_call: TRBV11-3
j_call: TRBJ1-4
d_call: -
clone_size: -

cdr3_aa: CASSEPGQGAFGTQYF
cdr3_nt: TGTGCCAGCAGTGAGCCGGGACAGGGGGCGTTCGGTACGCAGTATTTT
v_call: TRBV6-8
j_call: TRBJ2-3
d_call: TRBD1
clone_size: -

cdr3_aa: CASSFGDYEGFYLEQYF
cdr3_nt: TGTGCCAGCAGCTTTGGTGATTACGAGGGGTTCTACCTGGAGCAGTACTTC
v_call: TRBV7-1
j_call: TRBJ2-7
d_call: -
clone_size: -

cdr3_aa: CASSIGRPNTEAFF
cdr3_nt: TGTGCCAGTAGTATAGGCAGGCCGAACACTGAAGCTTTCTTT
v_call: TRBV19
j_call: TRBJ1-1
d_call: -
clone_size: once

cdr3_aa: CASNTVGVEEKLFF
cdr3_nt: TGTGCCAGCAACACTGTCGGGGTTGAAGAAAAACTGTTTTTT
v_call: TRBV11-1
j_call: TRBJ1-4
d_call: -
clone_size: -

cdr3_aa: CASSEGAGTEAFF
cdr3_nt: TGTGCCAGCAGCGAGGGGGCGGGAACTGAAGCTTTCTTT
v_call: TRBV25-1
j_call: TRBJ1-1
d_call: TRBD1
clone_size: -

cdr3_aa: CASSSGRGPISYNSPLHF
cdr3_nt: TGTGCCAGCAGCTCGGGCAGGGGGCCGATTTCCTATAATTCACCCCTCCACTTT
v_call: TRBV11-3
j_call: TRBJ1-6
d_call: TRBD1
clone_size: once

cdr3_aa: CASSLSASGIQYF
cdr3_nt: TGTGCCAGCAGTTTATCCGCCTCGGGTATTCAGTACTTC
v_call: TRBV28
j_call: TRBJ2-4
d_call: -
clone_size: -

cdr3_aa: CASSPQQETYEQYF
cdr3_nt: TGTGCCAGCTCACCGCAACAGGAAACCTACGAGCAGTACTTC
v_call: TRBV18
j_call: TRBJ2-7
d_call: -
clone_size: few

cdr3_aa: CASSLVSGGAGVRETQYF
cdr3_nt: TGTGCCAGCAGCTTAGTTAGCGGGGGGGCCGGAGTTAGGGAGACCCAGTACTTC
v_call: TRBV7-6
j_call: TRBJ2-5
d_call: TRBD2
clone_size: -

cdr3_aa: CASSSYRGGTGELFF
cdr3_nt: TGTGCCAGCAGCTCGTACAGGGGAGGAACCGGGGAGCTGTTTTTT
v_call: TRBV11-3
j_call: TRBJ2-2
d_call: -
clone_size: -

cdr3_aa: CASSEGIAGFYEQYF
cdr3_nt: TGCGCCAGCAGCGAGGGAATAGCGGGGTTTTACGAGCAGTACTTC
v_call: TRBV5-1
j_call: TRBJ2-7
d_call: TRBD2
clone_size: -

cdr3_aa: CASTGRGWYGYTF
cdr3_nt: TGTGCCAGTACCGGTAGGGGTTGGTATGGCTACACCTTC
v_call: TRBV19
j_call: TRBJ1-2
d_call: -
clone_size: -

cdr3_aa: CASSSGTGGHNEQFF
cdr3_nt: TGTGCTAGCAGCTCCGGGACAGGGGGTCACAATGAGCAGTTCTTC
v_call: TRBV7-7
j_call: TRBJ2-1
d_call: TRBD1
clone_size: -

cdr3_aa: CASSTGHREVGGYTF
cdr3_nt: TGCGCCAGCAGCACAGGACACCGGGAGGTTGGTGGCTACACCTTC
v_call: TRBV5-1
j_call: TRBJ1-2
d_call: -
clone_size: -

cdr3_aa: CSDLWDTPVEETQYF
cdr3_nt: TGCAGCGATCTCTGGGACACGCCAGTAGAAGAGACCCAGTACTTC
v_call: TRBV29-1
j_call: TRBJ2-5
d_call: -
clone_size: -

cdr3_aa: CASSLDGDVYNEQFF
cdr3_nt: TGTGCCAGCAGCTTAGATGGGGACGTTTACAATGAGCAGTTCTTC
v_call: TRBV11-3
j_call: TRBJ2-1
d_call: -
clone_size: once

cdr3_aa: CASRGQALNTEAFF
cdr3_nt: TGTGCCTCTCGGGGGCAGGCCCTGAACACTGAAGCTTTCTTT
v_call: TRBV6-8
j_call: TRBJ1-1
d_call: -
clone_size: -

cdr3_aa: CASSYSGGTAGELFF
cdr3_nt: TGTGCCAGCAGTTACTCGGGGGGCACGGCCGGGGAGCTGTTTTTT
v_call: TRBV6-8
j_call: TRBJ2-2
d_call: -
clone_size: -

cdr3_aa: CASSFLRDTTYEQYF
cdr3_nt: TGCGCCAGCAGCTTCCTGAGGGACACCACCTACGAGCAGTACTTC
v_call: TRBV5-1
j_call: TRBJ2-7
d_call: -
clone_size: -

cdr3_aa: CASGPDRENIQYF
cdr3_nt: TGTGCTAGTGGCCCCGACAGGGAAAACATTCAGTACTTC
v_call: TRBV12-5
j_call: TRBJ2-4
d_call: TRBD1
clone_size: few

cdr3_aa: CASSLEGHVYEQFF
cdr3_nt: TGTGCCAGCAGCTTAGAGGGACATGTCTATGAGCAGTTCTTC
v_call: TRBV11-3
j_call: TRBJ2-1
d_call: -
clone_size: -

cdr3_aa: CASNQGQWNTEAFF
cdr3_nt: TGCGCCAGCAACCAGGGACAATGGAACACTGAAGCTTTCTTT
v_call: TRBV10-2
j_call: TRBJ1-1
d_call: -
clone_size: -

cdr3_aa: CASSYYGRSTEAFF
cdr3_nt: TGTGCCAGCAGCTACTACGGGAGGAGCACTGAAGCTTTCTTT
v_call: TRBV11-3
j_call: TRBJ1-1
d_call: -
clone_size: -

cdr3_aa: CASSYPGRGFYEQYF
cdr3_nt: TGTGCCAGCAGTTACCCCGGAAGGGGCTTCTACGAGCAGTACTTC
v_call: TRBV28
j_call: TRBJ2-7
d_call: -
clone_size: -

cdr3_aa: CASSFLPEGTDYGYTF
cdr3_nt: TGTGCCAGCAGCTTCCTTCCGGAGGGGACAGACTATGGCTACACCTTC
v_call: TRBV7-1
j_call: TRBJ1-2
d_call: TRBD1
clone_size: once

cdr3_aa: CASSQDTRGGENTEAFF
cdr3_nt: TGCGCCAGCAGCCAAGATACCCGGGGAGGTGAGAACACTGAAGCTTTCTTT
v_call: TRBV1
j_call: TRBJ1-1
d_call: -
clone_size: -

cdr3_aa: CASSYAAGQLLGYTF
cdr3_nt: TGTGCCAGCAGTTACGCGGCGGGACAGCTTCTTGGCTACACCTTC
v_call: TRBV6-8
j_call: TRBJ1-2
d_call: TRBD1
clone_size: -

cdr3_aa: CASRPDRGLVYGYTF
cdr3_nt: TGTGCCAGCAGGCCCGACAGGGGGCTTGTTTATGGCTACACCTTC
v_call: TRBV6-8
j_call: TRBJ1-2
d_call: TRBD1
clone_size: -

cdr3_aa: CASSATGSPGELFF
cdr3_nt: TGTGCCAGCTCAGCGACAGGGTCCCCCGGGGAGCTGTTTTTT
v_call: TRBV18
j_call: TRBJ2-2
d_call: TRBD1
clone_size: -

cdr3_aa: CASTSGQGSSGNTIYF
cdr3_nt: TGCGCCAGTACCTCCGGACAGGGAAGCTCTGGAAACACCATATATTTT
v_call: TRBV5-1
j_call: TRBJ1-3
d_call: TRBD1
clone_size: -